These T cell receptor beta chains were read from a single sample in a study of blood T cell repertoires in COVID-19. This table comes from immunoSEQ multiplex PCR, and its TCRdb copy is limited to in-frame clones, with some not included. Among hundreds of thousands of clones, around 86% were seen once, and the ten largest hold around 6.9%. The sequenced sample consisted of peripheral blood. These receptors came from a man in his fifties or sixties who had recovered from COVID-19. Each CDR3 is given with its conserved first and last residue. A D gene is named only where the DNA matches it firmly. For some rows the clone size is stated as once, few or many, or as a class when expanded; others skip it.

length	size	D	V	J	DNA	CDR3
13	NA	NA	TRBV5-1	TRBJ2-5	TGCGCCAGCAGTCCATCCGGGGTGGAGACCCAGTACTTC	CASSPSGVETQYF
15	few	NA	TRBV6-5	TRBJ2-7	TGTGCCAGCAGAAGAACGGGACTTTTGACCTACGAGCAGTACTTC	CASRRTGLLTYEQYF
17	NA	TRBD1	TRBV9	TRBJ1-3	TGTGCCAGCAGCGTAGGCCCAGGGGGAATCTCTGGAAACACCATATATTTT	CASSVGPGGISGNTIYF
14	NA	TRBD1	TRBV4-3	TRBJ2-1	TGCGCCAGCAGCCTGGACAGGGGAGGCGGTGAGCAGTTCTTC	CASSLDRGGGEQFF
15	NA	NA	TRBV4-2	TRBJ1-2	TGTGCCAGCAGCCAACGGGCAGGGTTTAACTATGGCTACACCTTC	CASSQRAGFNYGYTF
13	NA	NA	TRBV3-1/TRBV3-2	TRBJ1-3	TGTGCCAGCAGCCAAGATGGGGGGAACACCATATATTTT	CASSQDGGNTIYF
14	NA	NA	TRBV28	TRBJ1-4	TGTGCCAGCAGTTTGTCGGGGGGCGGTGAAAAACTGTTTTTT	CASSLSGGGEKLFF
11	NA	NA	TRBV2	TRBJ2-7	TGTGCCAGCAGAGCGGACGCGAAGCAGTACTTC	CASRADAKQYF
13	few	NA	TRBV19	TRBJ1-5	TGTGCCAGTTTAGGGCAGGGGAATCAGCCCCAGCATTTT	CASLGQGNQPQHF
16	NA	TRBD1	TRBV19	TRBJ1-1	TGTGCCAGTAGGAGACATGGGACAGGGCAGAACACTGAAGCTTTCTTT	CASRRHGTGQNTEAFF
15	NA	TRBD1	TRBV5-1	TRBJ2-3	TGCGCCAGCCACCCAGGGACAGGGGGCAGAGATACGCAGTATTTT	CASHPGTGGRDTQYF
12	many	NA	TRBV4-1	TRBJ2-2	TGCGCCAGCGGTCGGCTAGCCGGGGAGCTGTTTTTT	CASGRLAGELFF
15	NA	TRBD1	TRBV7-9	TRBJ1-2	TGTGCCAGCAGCTTAGCGACAGGGGGCGACTATGGCTACACCTTC	CASSLATGGDYGYTF
12	once	NA	TRBV27	TRBJ1-5	TGTGCCAGCTGGGAGGGCAATCAGCCCCAGCATTTT	CASWEGNQPQHF
15	NA	NA	TRBV9	TRBJ2-2	TGTGCCAGCAGCAAGGGGGACATCAACACCGGGGAGCTGTTTTTT	CASSKGDINTGELFF
15	NA	TRBD2	TRBV3-1/TRBV3-2	TRBJ2-2	TGTGCCAGCAGCCAAGGGACTAGTTACACCGGGGAGCTGTTTTTT	CASSQGTSYTGELFF
14	NA	TRBD1	TRBV28	TRBJ1-2	TGTGCCAGCAGTTCAGGGGGCTACAACTATGGCTACACCTTC	CASSSGGYNYGYTF
13	NA	NA	TRBV5-8	TRBJ2-7	TGTGCCAGCAGCTTGGGCAGGGCCTACGAGCAGTACTTC	CASSLGRAYEQYF
16	NA	NA	TRBV4-3	TRBJ2-6	TGCGCCAGCAGCCAAGAACCGAGGGCTGGGGCCAACGTCCTGACTTTC	CASSQEPRAGANVLTF
13	NA	NA	TRBV29-1	TRBJ2-7	TGCAGCGTGATCCTCGACGGGTACTACGAGCAGTACTTC	CSVILDGYYEQYF
14	NA	NA	TRBV3-1/TRBV3-2	TRBJ2-5	TGTGCCAGCAACCTGAGGGGGACGGGGGAGACCCAGTACTTC	CASNLRGTGETQYF
16	NA	TRBD2	TRBV3-1/TRBV3-2	TRBJ2-5	TGTGCCAGCAGCCTTCGCGGGAGGGAATCCCGAGAGACCCAGTACTTC	CASSLRGRESRETQYF
16	NA	TRBD1	TRBV5-6	TRBJ2-1	TGTGCCAGCAGCTTGGATCAGGGGGCGGTCTACAATGAGCAGTTCTTC	CASSLDQGAVYNEQFF
15	NA	TRBD2	TRBV7-2	TRBJ2-7	TGTGCCAGCAGCTCCCGCCAACTAGCGACCTACGAGCAGTACTTC	CASSSRQLATYEQYF
14	NA	NA	TRBV7-9	TRBJ2-7	TGTGCCAGCAGCGGGACTGGGAGCTCCTACGAGCAGTACTTC	CASSGTGSSYEQYF
19	once	TRBD2	TRBV6-2/TRBV6-3	TRBJ2-2	TGTGCCAGCAGCCTCCTATTAGGGACTAGCGGGAAGAACACCGGGGAGCTGTTTTTT	CASSLLLGTSGKNTGELFF
15	NA	TRBD1	TRBV5-1	TRBJ1-1	TGCGCCAGCAGCCGTTCGGGACAGGGGTGGACTGAAGCTTTCTTT	CASSRSGQGWTEAFF
15	NA	NA	TRBV3-1/TRBV3-2	TRBJ1-1	TGTGCCAGCAGCCAATTACCGGACACGAACACTGAAGCTTTCTTT	CASSQLPDTNTEAFF
15	NA	TRBD2	TRBV7-2	TRBJ2-2	TGTGCCACCGGGACTAGCGGGAGCGTAACCGGGGAGCTGTTTTTT	CATGTSGSVTGELFF
12	NA	NA	TRBV6-2/TRBV6-3	TRBJ1-1	TGTGCCAGCAGTTACTGGCGGGGTGAAGCTTTCTTT	CASSYWRGEAFF
14	NA	TRBD1	TRBV19	TRBJ1-1	TGTGCCAGTAGTATCGGACAGGGGATCACTGAAGCTTTCTTT	CASSIGQGITEAFF
13	NA	TRBD1	TRBV27	TRBJ1-1	TGTGCCAGCAGGCGGACAGGGAACACTGAAGCTTTCTTT	CASRRTGNTEAFF
15	NA	TRBD2	TRBV15	TRBJ2-7	TGTGCCACCAGCAGGAGCGGGACTAGCTCCTACGAGCAGTACTTC	CATSRSGTSSYEQYF
14	NA	TRBD1	TRBV2	TRBJ1-2	TGTGCCAGCAATCGACAGGGGGTGATTTATGGCTACACCTTC	CASNRQGVIYGYTF
15	NA	NA	TRBV14	TRBJ2-1	TGTGCCAGCAGCCAAGTACGGCAGCGGTGGAATGAGCAGTTCTTC	CASSQVRQRWNEQFF
15	NA	NA	TRBV19	TRBJ1-1	TGTGCCAGTAGTGGAAGACGGAGTATGAACACTGAAGCTTTCTTT	CASSGRRSMNTEAFF
14	NA	TRBD1	TRBV19	TRBJ2-2	TGTGCCAGTACTCGACAGGGGACCACCGGGGAGCTGTTTTTT	CASTRQGTTGELFF
15	few	TRBD1	TRBV2	TRBJ1-5	TGTGCCAGCAGCGCCCTGACAGGGGGAGGTCAGCCCCAGCATTTT	CASSALTGGGQPQHF
14	NA	NA	TRBV27	TRBJ2-3	TGTGCCAGCAGTTTCGTGAGTGGTATAGATACGCAGTATTTT	CASSFVSGIDTQYF